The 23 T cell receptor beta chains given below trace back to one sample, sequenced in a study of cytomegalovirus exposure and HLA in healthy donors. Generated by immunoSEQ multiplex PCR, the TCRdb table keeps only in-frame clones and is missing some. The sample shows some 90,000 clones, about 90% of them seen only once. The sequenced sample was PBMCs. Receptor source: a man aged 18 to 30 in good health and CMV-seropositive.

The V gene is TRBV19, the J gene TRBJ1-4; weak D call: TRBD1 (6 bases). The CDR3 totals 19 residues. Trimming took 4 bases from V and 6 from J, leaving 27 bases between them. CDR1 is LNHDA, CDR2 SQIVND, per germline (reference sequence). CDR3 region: CASSKNNYAGAGTDEKLFF. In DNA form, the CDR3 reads TGTGCCAGTAGTAAAAACAACTACGCGGGGGCAGGGACGGATGAAAAACTGTTTTTT.

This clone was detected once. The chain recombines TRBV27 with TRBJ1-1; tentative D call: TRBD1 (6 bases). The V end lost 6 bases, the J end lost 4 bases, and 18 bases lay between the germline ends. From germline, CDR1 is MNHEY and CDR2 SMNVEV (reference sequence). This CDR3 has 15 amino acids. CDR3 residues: CASSNTPTGPTEAFF. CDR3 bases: TGTGCCAGCAGCAACACCCCGACAGGTCCCACTGAAGCTTTCTTT.

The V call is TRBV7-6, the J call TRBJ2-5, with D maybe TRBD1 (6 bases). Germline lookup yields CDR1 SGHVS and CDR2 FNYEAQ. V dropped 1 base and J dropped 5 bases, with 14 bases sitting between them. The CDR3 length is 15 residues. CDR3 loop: CASSLEQGWGETQYF. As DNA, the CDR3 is TGTGCCAGCAGCTTAGAACAGGGCTGGGGGGAGACCCAGTACTTC.

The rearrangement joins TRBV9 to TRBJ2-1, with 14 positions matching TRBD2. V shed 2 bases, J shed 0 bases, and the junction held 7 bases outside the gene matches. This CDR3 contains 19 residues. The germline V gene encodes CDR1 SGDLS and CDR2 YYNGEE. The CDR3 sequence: CASSVGLAGAPGSYNEQFF. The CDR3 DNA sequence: TGTGCCAGCAGCGTGGGACTAGCGGGGGCCCCAGGCTCCTACAATGAGCAGTTCTTC.

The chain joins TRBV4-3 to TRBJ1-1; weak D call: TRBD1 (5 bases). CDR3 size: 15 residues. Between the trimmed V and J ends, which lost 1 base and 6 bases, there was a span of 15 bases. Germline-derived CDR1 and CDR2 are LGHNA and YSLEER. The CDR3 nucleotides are TGCGCCAGCAGCCAAGTGAAGGGCAGGGAGGCTGAAGCTTTCTTT. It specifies CASSQVKGREAEAFF.

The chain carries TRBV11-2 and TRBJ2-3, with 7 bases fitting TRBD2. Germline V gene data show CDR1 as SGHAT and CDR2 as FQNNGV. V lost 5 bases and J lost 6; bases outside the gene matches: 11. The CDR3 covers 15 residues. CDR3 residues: CASSQRGGSLDTQYF. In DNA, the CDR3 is TGTGCCAGCAGCCAACGGGGCGGGAGTTTGGATACGCAGTATTTT.

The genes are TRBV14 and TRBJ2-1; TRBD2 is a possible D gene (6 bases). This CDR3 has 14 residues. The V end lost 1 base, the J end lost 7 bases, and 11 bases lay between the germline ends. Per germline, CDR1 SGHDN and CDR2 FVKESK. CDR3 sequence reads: CASSQGDFQNEQFF. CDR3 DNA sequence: TGTGCCAGCAGCCAAGGGGACTTCCAGAATGAGCAGTTCTTC.

The CDR3 loop is CSAGNQPQHF. CDR3 DNA: TGCAGTGCCGGTAATCAGCCCCAGCATTTT. This chain joins TRBV20-1 and TRBJ1-5; D remains ambiguous. CDR3 size: 10 residues. Looked up from germline, CDR1 is DFQATT and CDR2 is SNEGSKA (reference sequence). Trimming cost V 6 bases and J 4 bases, with 4 bases left between them.

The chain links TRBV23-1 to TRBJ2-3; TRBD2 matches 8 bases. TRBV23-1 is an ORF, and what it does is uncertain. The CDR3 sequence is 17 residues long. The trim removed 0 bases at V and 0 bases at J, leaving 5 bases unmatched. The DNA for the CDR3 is TGCGCCAGCAGTCAATCGTTGGCTAGCGGGAGCACAGATACGCAGTATTTT. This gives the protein CASSQSLASGSTDTQYF.

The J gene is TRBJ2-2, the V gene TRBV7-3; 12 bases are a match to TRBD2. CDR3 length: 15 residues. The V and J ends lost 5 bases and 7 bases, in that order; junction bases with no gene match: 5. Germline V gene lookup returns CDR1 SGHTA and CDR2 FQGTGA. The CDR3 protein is CASSARLAGDGELFF. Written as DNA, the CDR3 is TGTGCCAGCAGCGCAAGACTAGCGGGGGACGGGGAGCTGTTTTTT.

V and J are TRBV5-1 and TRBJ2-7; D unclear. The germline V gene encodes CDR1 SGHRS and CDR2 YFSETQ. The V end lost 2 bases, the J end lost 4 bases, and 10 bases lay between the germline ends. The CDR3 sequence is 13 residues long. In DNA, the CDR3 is TGCGCCAGCAGCTTTAGTTTAGCTTACGAGCAGTACTTC. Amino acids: CASSFSLAYEQYF.

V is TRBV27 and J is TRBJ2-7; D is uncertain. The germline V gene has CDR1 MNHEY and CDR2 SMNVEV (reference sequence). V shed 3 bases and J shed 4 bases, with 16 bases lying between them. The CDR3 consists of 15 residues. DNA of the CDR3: TGTGCCAGCAGTTTTGGCGGCGGTCTTCGTTACGAGCAGTACTTC. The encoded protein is CASSFGGGLRYEQYF.

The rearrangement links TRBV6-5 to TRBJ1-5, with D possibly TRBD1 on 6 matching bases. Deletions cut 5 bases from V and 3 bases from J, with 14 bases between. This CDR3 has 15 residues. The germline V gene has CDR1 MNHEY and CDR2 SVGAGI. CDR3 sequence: CASSHTGGLNQPQHF. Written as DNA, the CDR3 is TGTGCCAGCAGTCACACCGGGGGGCTCAATCAGCCCCAGCATTTT.

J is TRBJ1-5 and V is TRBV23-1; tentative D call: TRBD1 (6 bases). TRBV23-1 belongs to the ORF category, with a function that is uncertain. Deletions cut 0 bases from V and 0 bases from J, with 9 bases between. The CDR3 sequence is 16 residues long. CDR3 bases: TGCGCCAGCAGTCAATCTTACAGGGATAGCAATCAGCCCCAGCATTTT. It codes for CASSQSYRDSNQPQHF.

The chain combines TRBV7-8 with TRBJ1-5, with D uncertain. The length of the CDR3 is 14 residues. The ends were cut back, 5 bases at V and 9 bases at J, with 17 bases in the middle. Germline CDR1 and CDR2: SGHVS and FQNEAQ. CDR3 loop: CASSGALGDLPQHF. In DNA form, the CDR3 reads TGTGCCAGCAGCGGAGCACTCGGAGACTTGCCCCAGCATTTT.

The chain's CDR3 is CASSYSQGEKLFF. The CDR3 DNA sequence: TGTGCCAGCAGTTACTCGCAGGGTGAAAAACTGTTTTTT. The chain joins TRBV6-6 to TRBJ1-4, with D perhaps matching TRBD1 (5 bases). The V and J ends lost 0 bases and 7 bases respectively, with 6 bases between them. The CDR3 has 13 residues. Germline values: CDR1 MNHNY, CDR2 SVGAGI (reference sequence).

CDR3 in amino acids: CASSVGQSETQYF. CDR3 bases: TGTGCCAGCAGCGTTGGACAGTCCGAGACCCAGTACTTC. The chain carries TRBV2 and TRBJ2-5; tentatively, D is TRBD1 (6 bases). Trimming cost V 6 bases and J 5 bases, with 13 bases left between them. CDR3 size: 13 residues. The germline CDR1 and CDR2 sequences are SNHLY and FYNNEI.

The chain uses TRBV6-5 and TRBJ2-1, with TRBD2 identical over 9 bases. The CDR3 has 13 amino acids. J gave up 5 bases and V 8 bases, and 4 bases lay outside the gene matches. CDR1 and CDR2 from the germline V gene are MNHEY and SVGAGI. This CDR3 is CASVRLADNEQFF. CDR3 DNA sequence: TGTGCCAGCGTAAGACTAGCGGACAATGAGCAGTTCTTC.

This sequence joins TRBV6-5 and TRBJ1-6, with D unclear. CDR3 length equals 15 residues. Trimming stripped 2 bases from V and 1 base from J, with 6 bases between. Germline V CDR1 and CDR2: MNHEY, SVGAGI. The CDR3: CASSYRGSYNSPLHF. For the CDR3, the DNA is TGTGCCAGCAGTTACCGGGGTTCCTATAATTCACCCCTCCACTTT.

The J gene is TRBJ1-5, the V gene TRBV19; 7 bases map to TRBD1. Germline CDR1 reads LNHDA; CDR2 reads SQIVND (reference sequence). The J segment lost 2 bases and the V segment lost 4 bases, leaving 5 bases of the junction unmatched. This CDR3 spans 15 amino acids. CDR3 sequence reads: CASSTRDRGNQPQHF. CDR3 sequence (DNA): TGTGCCAGTAGTACCCGAGACAGGGGCAATCAGCCCCAGCATTTT.

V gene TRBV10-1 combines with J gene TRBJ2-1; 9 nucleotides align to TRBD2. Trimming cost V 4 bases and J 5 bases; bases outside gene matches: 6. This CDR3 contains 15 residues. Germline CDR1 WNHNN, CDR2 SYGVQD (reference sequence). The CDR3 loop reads CASSAREGLDNEQFF. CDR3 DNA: TGCGCCAGCAGTGCGCGGGAGGGCCTCGACAATGAGCAGTTCTTC.

The CDR3 here is CASSPPSGNEQFF. CDR3 bases: TGTGCCAGCAGCCCGCCCTCAGGTAATGAGCAGTTCTTC. The V gene is TRBV5-6, the J gene TRBJ2-1; no clear D. Trimming left V 4 bases short and J 7 bases short, with 12 bases between. Germline loops: CDR1 SGHDT, CDR2 YYEEEE. The CDR3 runs 13 residues.

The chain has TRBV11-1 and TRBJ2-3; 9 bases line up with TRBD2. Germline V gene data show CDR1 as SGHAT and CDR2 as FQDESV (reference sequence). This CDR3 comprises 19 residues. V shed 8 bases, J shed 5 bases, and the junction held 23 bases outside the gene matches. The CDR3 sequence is CASSGLGSGGTKPIDTQYF. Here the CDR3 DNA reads TGTGCCAGCTCCGGCCTGGGTAGCGGGGGCACCAAACCTATAGATACGCAGTATTTT.